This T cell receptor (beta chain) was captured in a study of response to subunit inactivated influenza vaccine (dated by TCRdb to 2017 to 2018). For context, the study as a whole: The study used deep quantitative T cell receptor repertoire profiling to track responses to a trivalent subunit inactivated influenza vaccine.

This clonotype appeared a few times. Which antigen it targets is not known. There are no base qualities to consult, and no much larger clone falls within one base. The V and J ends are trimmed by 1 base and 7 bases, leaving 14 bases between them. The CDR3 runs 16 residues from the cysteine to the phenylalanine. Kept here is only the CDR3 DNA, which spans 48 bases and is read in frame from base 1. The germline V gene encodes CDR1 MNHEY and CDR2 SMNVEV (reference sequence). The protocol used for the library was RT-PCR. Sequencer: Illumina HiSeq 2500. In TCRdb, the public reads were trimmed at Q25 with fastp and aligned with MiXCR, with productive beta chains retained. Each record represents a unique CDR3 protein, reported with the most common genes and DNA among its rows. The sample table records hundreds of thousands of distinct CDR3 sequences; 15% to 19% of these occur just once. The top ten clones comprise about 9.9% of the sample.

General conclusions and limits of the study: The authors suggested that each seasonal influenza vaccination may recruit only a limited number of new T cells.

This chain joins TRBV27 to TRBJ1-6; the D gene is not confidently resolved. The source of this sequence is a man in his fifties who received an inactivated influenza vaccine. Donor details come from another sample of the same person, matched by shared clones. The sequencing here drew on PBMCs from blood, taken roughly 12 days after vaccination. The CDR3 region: CASSLLGPTPNSPLHF. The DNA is TGTGCCAGCAGTTTATTGGGCCCAACACCAAATTCACCCCTCCACTTT.